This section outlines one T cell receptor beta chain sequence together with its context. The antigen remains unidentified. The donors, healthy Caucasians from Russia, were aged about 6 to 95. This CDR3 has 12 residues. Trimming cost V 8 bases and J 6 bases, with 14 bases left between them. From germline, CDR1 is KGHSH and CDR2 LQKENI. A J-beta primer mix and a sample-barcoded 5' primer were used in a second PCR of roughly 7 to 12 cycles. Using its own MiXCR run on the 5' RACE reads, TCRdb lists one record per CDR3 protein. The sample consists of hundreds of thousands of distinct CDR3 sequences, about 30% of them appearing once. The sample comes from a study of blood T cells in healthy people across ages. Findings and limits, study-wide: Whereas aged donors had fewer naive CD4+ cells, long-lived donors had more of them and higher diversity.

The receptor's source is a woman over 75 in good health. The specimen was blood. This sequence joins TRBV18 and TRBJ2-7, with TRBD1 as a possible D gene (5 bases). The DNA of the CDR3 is TGTGCCAGCCCACTAAGACAGCCCGAGCAGTACTTC. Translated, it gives CASPLRQPEQYF.